The 24 T cell receptor beta chains given below trace back to one sample, sequenced in a study of metastatic and nonmetastatic thyroid tumors. All patients were untreated before thyroid surgery. With MiXCR, TCRdb called clones anew from the PCR reads. The sample records tens of thousands of clones, just over 4% being singletons. Sequencing was performed on blood. These receptors were collected from a female donor with papillary thyroid cancer or a benign thyroid nodule (not recorded which). Some clones in this sample may be carry-over from other donors' samples.

This clone was detected many times. This chain uses TRBV12-3 or TRBV12-4 with TRBJ2-1; 13 bases are shared with TRBD2. V lost 1 base, J lost 9 bases, and 9 bases stayed unmatched. The CDR3 totals 17 residues. The CDR3 DNA reads as TGTGCCAGCAGTTTAGATGTACTAGCGGGAGGGCCGGGTGAGCAGTTCTTC. This gives the protein CASSLDVLAGGPGEQFF.

This clone has a count of ten or more. The gene calls are TRBV5-1 and TRBJ2-3; D not certain. Trimming left V 3 bases short and J 3 bases short, with 11 bases between. The CDR3 is 14 residues long. Germline CDR1 SGHRS, CDR2 YFSETQ. For the CDR3, the DNA is TGCGCCAGCAGCTGGGCCCAAGGGACAGATACGCAGTATTTT. Translating it yields CASSWAQGTDTQYF.

This clone was observed many times. The chain couples TRBV27 to TRBJ2-7; D uncertain. Trimming took off 6 bases at V and 2 bases at J, with 11 bases between the two ends. The germline CDR1 and CDR2 sequences are MNHEY and SMNVEV (reference sequence). The CDR3 consists of 13 residues. The CDR3 region is CASSLHTTYEQYF. The CDR3 coding sequence is TGTGCCAGCAGCCTACATACCACCTACGAGCAGTACTTC.

This clone has more than one count but fewer than ten. The V and J genes are TRBV4-2 and TRBJ1-5; no definite D call. V lost 0 bases to trimming and J lost 1 base, with 19 bases between them. CDR3 length: 19 amino acids. Germline loops: CDR1 LGHNA, CDR2 YNFKEQ. As DNA, the CDR3 is TGTGCCAGCAGCCAAGATCAGGTTCTGGGGAGTGGAAGCAATCAGCCCCAGCATTTT. Translating it yields CASSQDQVLGSGSNQPQHF.

This clone was detected many times. CDR3 protein: CASRLTMREQYF. CDR3 in DNA: TGTGCCAGCAGATTGACCATGCGGGAGCAGTACTTC. The chain links TRBV6-2 or TRBV6-3 to TRBJ2-7; D gene uncertain. CDR3 size: 12 residues. Germline loops: CDR1 MNHEY, CDR2 SVGEGT. V dropped 6 bases and J dropped 7 bases, with 13 bases sitting between them.

This clone was recorded many times. Here the CDR3 reads CSASDDSGYEQYF. The CDR3 DNA reads as TGCAGTGCTAGCGATGACAGCGGGTACGAGCAGTACTTC. The rearrangement links TRBV20-1 to TRBJ2-7, with D tentatively TRBD2 (6 bases). Trimming stripped 3 bases from V and 4 bases from J, with 13 bases between. In germline, CDR1 is DFQATT, CDR2 SNEGSKA (reference sequence). The CDR3 has 13 residues.

The rearrangement joins TRBV2 to TRBJ2-7, with 9 bases matching TRBD1. CDR1 SNHLY and CDR2 FYNNEI come from the germline V gene. This CDR3 is 11 amino acids long. J lost 13 bases, V lost 9 bases, and 10 bases had no gene match. CDR3 sequence reads: CARQVRDREYF. DNA of the CDR3: TGTGCCAGACAAGTCCGGGACAGGGAATACTTC.

This clone was recorded a few times. The V call is TRBV6-4, the J call TRBJ1-3; the D is unclear. Per germline, CDR1 MRHNA and CDR2 SNTAGT. Deletions cut 1 base from V and 0 bases from J, with 4 bases between. CDR3 size: 14 residues. The CDR3 DNA is TGTGCCAGCAGTGACTGGATCTCTGGAAACACCATATATTTT. This encodes CASSDWISGNTIYF.

This clone was detected only a few times. The gene calls are TRBV6-1 and TRBJ2-3; 10 nucleotides agree with TRBD2. The V segment lost 2 bases and the J segment 1 base; nucleotides outside the gene matches: 3. This CDR3 is 16 amino acids long. Germline CDR1 reads MNHNS; CDR2 reads SASEGT. DNA for the CDR3: TGTGCCAGCAGTGAATTCGGGACTAGCGGCACAGATACGCAGTATTTT. It specifies CASSEFGTSGTDTQYF.

This clone appeared a few times. This chain links TRBV4-1 with TRBJ2-3, with 12 bases lining up with TRBD2. CDR3 size: 18 residues. Germline CDR1 and CDR2: MGHRA and YSYEKL. V shed 4 bases and J 4 bases; nucleotides not matched to a gene: 12. The chain's CDR3 is CASSREGLAGLGADTQYF. CDR3 in DNA: TGCGCCAGCAGCCGAGAAGGACTAGCGGGACTTGGGGCAGATACGCAGTATTTT.

The sample holds many counts of this clone. One junction end does not reproduce the germline sequence, and a read error may be involved. CDR3 loop: CASSGSGFTGIF. The CDR3 coding sequence is TGTGCCAGCAGTGGGTCGGGTTTTACAGGGATTTTC. This chain connects TRBV2 to TRBJ2-1; D perhaps matches TRBD1 (6 bases). Germline lookup yields CDR1 SNHLY and CDR2 FYNNEI. The CDR3 sequence is 12 residues long.

This clone was seen a handful of times. The chain has TRBV7-9 and TRBJ2-3, with no clear D. CDR1 is SEHNR and CDR2 is FQNEAQ in the germline V gene (reference sequence). The CDR3 contains 16 residues. V lost 1 base, J lost 6 bases, and 17 bases lay in between. The DNA for the CDR3 is TGTGCCAGCAGCTTAGTAACGACACCCCCACTTGATACGCAGTATTTT. This encodes CASSLVTTPPLDTQYF.

On this clone itself: Other DNA sequences in the same sample also yield this CDR3. The chain employs TRBV20-1 and TRBJ2-5; 13 nucleotides match TRBD2. In germline, CDR1 is DFQATT, CDR2 SNEGSKA (reference sequence). This CDR3 is built from 13 residues. V trimming: 6 bases; J trimming: 4 bases; junction bases outside the gene matches: 2. CDR3 loop: CSARLAGGETQYF. In nucleotides, the CDR3 is TGCAGTGCGAGACTAGCGGGAGGAGAGACCCAGTACTTC.

This clone was detected many times. The gene calls are TRBV6-1 and TRBJ2-1; 11 bases fit TRBD2. V dropped 5 bases and J dropped 1; count of bases not matched to a gene: 4. This CDR3 is built from 16 residues. Germline V lookup: CDR1 MNHNS, CDR2 SASEGT. The CDR3 loop reads CASSSRLAGSYNEQFF. The CDR3 DNA reads TGTGCCAGCAGTTCCCGACTAGCGGGGTCCTACAATGAGCAGTTCTTC.

This clone occurred many times. The chain uses TRBV27 and TRBJ2-7; weak D call: TRBD2 (6 bases). The CDR3 is made up of 14 amino acids. CDR1 and CDR2 from the germline V gene are MNHEY and SMNVEV (reference sequence). Trimming cost V 5 bases and J 1 base, with 12 bases left between them. The CDR3 DNA sequence: TGTGCCAGCAGTCCAGGGACTGATTCCTACGAGCAGTACTTC. This encodes CASSPGTDSYEQYF.

This clone was seen repeatedly, ten times or more. The genes are TRBV7-2 and TRBJ1-5, with D unresolved. Trimming removed 1 base from V and 0 bases from J, with 16 bases in between. The CDR3 runs 18 residues. Looked up from germline, CDR1 is SGHTA and CDR2 is FQGNSA. CDR3 in DNA: TGTGCCAGCAGCTTAGGGGGTCGCGGGAGGTATAGCAATCAGCCCCAGCATTTT. The encoded protein is CASSLGGRGRYSNQPQHF.

The gene calls are TRBV24-1 and TRBJ1-2, with 8 bases fitting TRBD1. The CDR3 extends over 13 amino acids. The J segment lost 10 bases and the V segment lost 5 bases, leaving 8 bases of the junction unmatched. Looked up from germline, CDR1 is KGHDR and CDR2 is SFDVKD. CDR3 region: CATSAPGGYFYTF. The CDR3 nucleotides read TGTGCCACCAGTGCCCCAGGGGGCTATTTCTACACCTTC.

This clone is categorized as large (0.1 to 1%). J is TRBJ2-1 and V is TRBV7-3, with TRBD2 as a possible D gene (5 bases). The V gene lost 2 bases and the J gene lost 5 bases, with 10 bases spanning the gap. Germline V gene lookup returns CDR1 SGHTA and CDR2 FQGTGA. The CDR3 consists of 14 residues. CDR3 DNA sequence: TGTGCCAGCAGCTTACTTGGGAGCCACAATGAGCAGTTCTTC. Its translation: CASSLLGSHNEQFF. The variable domain in full, with the rest retrieved from reference TRBV7-3 and TRBJ2-1, is GAGVSQTPSNKVTEKGKYVELRCDPISGHTALYWYRQSLGQGPEFLIYFQGTGAADDSGLPNDRFFAVRPEGSVSTLKIQRTERGDSAVYLCASSLLGSHNEQFFGPGTRLTVL.

This chain uses TRBV19 with TRBJ2-1; weak D call: TRBD2 (5 bases). The CDR3 is made up of 16 amino acids. Germline-derived CDR1 and CDR2 are LNHDA and SQIVND (reference sequence). V lost 7 bases to trimming and J lost 7 bases, with 23 bases between them. The CDR3 here is CASTDAYKGAGNEQFF. The CDR3, as DNA: TGTGCCAGTACCGATGCCTACAAGGGAGCAGGAAATGAGCAGTTCTTC.

In this sample, this clone turned up many times. The chain joins TRBV4-1 to TRBJ1-1, with TRBD1 identical over 9 bases. The CDR3 spans 15 residues. Per germline, CDR1 MGHRA and CDR2 YSYEKL. V gave up 1 base and J gave up 5 bases; unmatched junction bases: 5. The CDR3 loop is CASSQGTGDLTEAFF. CDR3 coding DNA: TGCGCCAGCAGCCAAGGGACAGGGGATTTGACTGAAGCTTTCTTT.

This clone was observed at least ten times. The gene calls are TRBV19 and TRBJ2-2; 7 nucleotides line up with TRBD2. J gave up 7 bases and V 5 bases, and 7 bases lay outside the gene matches. The CDR3 has 14 amino acids. CDR1 and CDR2 from the germline V gene are LNHDA and SQIVND (reference sequence). The CDR3 region has the DNA TGTGCCAGTAGTTCGGGACTATCCGGCGGGGAGCTGTTTTTT. Residues: CASSSGLSGGELFF.

This clone appeared many times. The chain links TRBV19 to TRBJ1-2; D is ambiguous. Germline CDR1 and CDR2: LNHDA and SQIVND (reference sequence). The CDR3 consists of 15 residues. V lost 5 bases and J lost 6, with 19 bases in between. The CDR3 nucleotides read TGTGCCAGTAGTTCCTATCGGTGGGGAAGTGATGGCTACACCTTC. Its protein is CASSSYRWGSDGYTF.

This clone was found a few times. One end of the junction fails to match germline, which may point to a read error. This chain uses TRBV2 with TRBJ1-1; weak D call: TRBD1 (6 bases). The CDR3 runs to 14 residues. CDR1 is SNHLY, CDR2 FYNNEI, per germline. CDR3 bases: TGTGCCGGCAGGACAGCGTCAGGACAGACTGAAGCTTTCTTT. Translated: CAGRTASGQTEAFF.

A few counts support this clone. The J gene is TRBJ2-5, the V gene TRBV19; 8 bases fit TRBD1. Germline V lookup: CDR1 LNHDA, CDR2 SQIVND (reference sequence). V shed 7 bases and J 5 bases; nucleotides not matched to a gene: 9. The CDR3 is 14 amino acids. CDR3 coding DNA: TGTGCCAGTACCCCGCAGGGGGCATCGGAGACCCAGTACTTC. It translates to CASTPQGASETQYF.